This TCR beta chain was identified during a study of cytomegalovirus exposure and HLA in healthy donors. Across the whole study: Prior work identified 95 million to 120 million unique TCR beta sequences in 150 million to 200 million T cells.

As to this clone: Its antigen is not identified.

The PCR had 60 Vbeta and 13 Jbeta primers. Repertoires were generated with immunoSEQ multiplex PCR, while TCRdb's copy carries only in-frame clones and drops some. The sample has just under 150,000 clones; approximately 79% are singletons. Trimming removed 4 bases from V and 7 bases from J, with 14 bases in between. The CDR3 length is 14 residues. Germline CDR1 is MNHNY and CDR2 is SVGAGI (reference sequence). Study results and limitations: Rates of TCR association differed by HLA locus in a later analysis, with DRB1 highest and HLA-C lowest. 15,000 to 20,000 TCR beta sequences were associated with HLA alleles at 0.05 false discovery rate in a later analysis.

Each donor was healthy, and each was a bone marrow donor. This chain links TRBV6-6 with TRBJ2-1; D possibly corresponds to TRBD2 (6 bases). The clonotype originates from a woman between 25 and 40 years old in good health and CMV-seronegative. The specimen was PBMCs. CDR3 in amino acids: CASSFQASENEQFF. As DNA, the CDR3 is TGTGCCAGCAGTTTTCAGGCTAGCGAGAATGAGCAGTTCTTC.